The subject of this entry is one T cell receptor beta chain. Here immunoSEQ multiplex PCR was the method, and the copy in TCRdb shows in-frame clones only, minus some. The table lists about 190,000 clones, about nine tenths of them singletons. The data belong to a study of blood T cell repertoires in COVID-19. Germline V gives CDR1 MNHEY, CDR2 SMNVEV (reference sequence). This CDR3 is built from 15 residues. The trim removed 4 bases at V and 4 bases at J, leaving 8 bases unmatched. The sample taken for sequencing was peripheral blood. The TCR was taken from a man younger than 40 with acute or convalescent COVID-19. This chain connects TRBV27 to TRBJ1-2; 8 bases agree with TRBD1. CDR3 sequence (DNA): TGTGCCAGCAGTTACTCAGGGGGCATACTCTATGGCTACACCTTC. It translates to CASSYSGGILYGYTF.